The next 25 T cell receptor beta chains were all read from a single sample in a study of cytomegalovirus exposure and HLA in healthy donors. The data were produced by immunoSEQ multiplex PCR, yet TCRdb's version contains in-frame clones alone and is incomplete. The table has over 200,000 clones, 80% to 90% seen once; the top ten hold 2.9%. The specimen sequenced was PBMCs. These receptors were taken from a woman aged 18-30 years in good health and CMV-seronegative.

The rearrangement links TRBV28 to TRBJ2-7, with 8 nucleotides matching TRBD1. V gave up 6 bases and J gave up 6 bases; unmatched junction bases: 10. Germline V gene data show CDR1 as MDHEN and CDR2 as SYDVKM. CDR3 size: 14 residues. The CDR3 region has the DNA TGTGCCAGCAGCCCGCCGGGACAGGTACCCGAGCAGTACTTC. Its translation is CASSPPGQVPEQYF.

This sequence joins TRBV28 and TRBJ2-3; tentatively, D is TRBD2 (6 bases). CDR3 size: 15 residues. Germline-derived CDR1 and CDR2 are MDHEN and SYDVKM. V was trimmed by 7 bases and J by 1 base, leaving 15 bases between them. CDR3 loop: CASTRGLGGTDTQYF. The CDR3 coding sequence is TGTGCCAGCACGCGGGGCTTAGGGGGCACAGATACGCAGTATTTT.

The rearrangement uses TRBV7-2 and TRBJ2-7; D is uncertain. Trimming pared 1 base from V and 2 bases from J, leaving 9 bases between. The CDR3 runs 14 residues. Germline CDR1 is SGHTA and CDR2 is FQGNSA. In DNA form, the CDR3 reads TGTGCCAGCAGCTTAGTAGCCCCTGCCTACGAGCAGTACTTC. Protein product: CASSLVAPAYEQYF.

This chain joins TRBV7-3 and TRBJ1-1; perhaps TRBD1 as D (6 bases). CDR1 and CDR2 (germline): SGHTA, FQGTGA. The CDR3 is made up of 19 amino acids. Between the trimmed V and J ends, which lost 2 bases and 2 bases, there was a span of 24 bases. The CDR3 spells CASSLVVSRDNNYNTEAFF. CDR3 DNA: TGTGCCAGCAGCTTAGTGGTTTCCCGGGACAACAACTACAACACTGAAGCTTTCTTT.

The chain joins TRBV27 to TRBJ1-1; TRBD1 matches 7 bases. The CDR3 extends over 14 amino acids. Germline assignment: CDR1 MNHEY and CDR2 SMNVEV (reference sequence). Trimming removed 4 bases from V and 3 bases from J; junction bases left unmatched: 5. CDR3 protein: CASSSDREDTEAFF. In DNA, the CDR3 is TGTGCCAGCAGTTCAGACAGGGAGGACACTGAAGCTTTCTTT.

The J gene is TRBJ2-7, the V gene TRBV6-6; D might be TRBD1 (6 bases). Trimming pared 0 bases from V and 0 bases from J, leaving 9 bases between. Germline V gives CDR1 MNHNY, CDR2 SVGAGI (reference sequence). This CDR3 contains 15 residues. The CDR3 here is CASSYSPGHSYEQYF. CDR3 DNA sequence: TGTGCCAGCAGTTACTCTCCGGGACACTCCTACGAGCAGTACTTC.

This chain joins TRBV15 and TRBJ1-1; D gene uncertain. The CDR3 length is 14 residues. Trimming shortened V by 0 bases and J by 1 base, and 6 bases separated the two germline ends. Germline V gene sequence: CDR1 LNHNV, CDR2 YYDKDF (reference sequence). CDR3 in DNA: TGTGCCACCAGCAGAGAGAGGGCGAACACTGAAGCTTTCTTT. Protein: CATSRERANTEAFF.

V usage is TRBV7-2 and J usage is TRBJ2-7; TRBD1 might be the D (6 bases). Germline V gene lookup returns CDR1 SGHTA and CDR2 FQGNSA. The CDR3 covers 16 residues. Trimming pared 1 base from V and 3 bases from J, leaving 16 bases between. CDR3 coding DNA: TGTGCCAGCAGCTTAGAAGCTCAGCCAGGGGTCTACGAGCAGTACTTC. It is translated as CASSLEAQPGVYEQYF.

The chain uses TRBV19 and TRBJ2-1; D not resolved. The germline gives CDR1 LNHDA, CDR2 SQIVND (reference sequence). The CDR3 spans 14 residues. V lost 6 bases and J 0 bases, leaving 9 bases between the germline ends. The CDR3 DNA reads TGTGCCAGTAGCGCTCGGGTCTCCTACAATGAGCAGTTCTTC. Its protein is CASSARVSYNEQFF.

DNA of the CDR3: TGTGCCAGCAGCTTAGGTGCTACCCACTACGAGCAGTACTTC. Translated: CASSLGATHYEQYF. The V and J genes are TRBV7-6 and TRBJ2-7; the D is unclear. V shed 1 base and J shed 3 bases, with 10 bases lying between them. Germline V lookup: CDR1 SGHVS, CDR2 FNYEAQ. CDR3 length equals 14 residues.

The chain has TRBV28 and TRBJ2-7, with TRBD2 identical over 8 bases. V trimming: 3 bases; J trimming: 3 bases; junction bases outside the gene matches: 10. CDR3 length equals 16 residues. Germline V lookup: CDR1 MDHEN, CDR2 SYDVKM. CDR3 nucleotides: TGTGCCAGCAGTTTGGGCACAGCGGGAGCGGTCTACGAGCAGTACTTC. Amino acid sequence: CASSLGTAGAVYEQYF.

The chain has TRBV7-8 and TRBJ2-3, with TRBD2 matching over 8 bases. The CDR3 consists of 15 residues. CDR1 is SGHVS and CDR2 is FQNEAQ in the germline V gene. After removal of 1 base from V and 3 bases from J, the junction contained 3 bases not matched to a gene. CDR3 coding DNA: TGTGCCAGCAGCTTAGGTCTAGCGGGTACAGATACGCAGTATTTT. As protein: CASSLGLAGTDTQYF.

V is TRBV6-6 and J is TRBJ1-3, with 10 bases aligning to TRBD1. The V gene's germline CDR1 is MNHNY and CDR2 SVGAGI (reference sequence). With 2 bases clipped from V and 3 bases from J, the junction kept 4 bases outside the gene matches. The CDR3 is 16 amino acids. For the CDR3, the DNA is TGTGCCAGCAGTTACCCCGGGACAGGGGTTGGAAACACCATATATTTT. Translated: CASSYPGTGVGNTIYF.

This clone was seen once. V usage is TRBV27 and J usage is TRBJ2-2, with D unclear. Germline V gene lookup returns CDR1 MNHEY and CDR2 SMNVEV (reference sequence). V lost 3 bases and J lost 5, with 19 bases in between. The CDR3 consists of 17 residues. This CDR3 reads CASSFHASVMRTGELFF. CDR3 nucleotide sequence: TGTGCCAGCAGTTTTCACGCCTCCGTTATGCGGACCGGGGAGCTGTTTTTT.

The gene calls are TRBV6-4 and TRBJ2-7, with 8 bases identical to TRBD1. The ends lost 0 bases at V and 7 bases at J; junction bases unmatched: 8. Germline-derived CDR1 and CDR2 are MRHNA and SNTAGT. This CDR3 has 15 residues. CDR3 sequence (DNA): TGTGCCAGCAGTGACTCGAAGGACAGGGTTCGGGAGCAGTACTTC. Its translation: CASSDSKDRVREQYF.

The J gene is TRBJ2-1, the V gene TRBV9; 14 bases line up with TRBD2. Germline V CDR1 and CDR2: SGDLS, YYNGEE. V lost 4 bases and J lost 8; bases outside the gene matches: 11. The CDR3 has 17 residues. CDR3 nucleotides: TGTGCCAGCAGCACTGGACTAGCGGGGGGAGTGGTGGATGAGCAGTTCTTC. It encodes CASSTGLAGGVVDEQFF.

This chain joins TRBV28 and TRBJ2-7; possible D gene TRBD1, 5 bases. V lost 6 bases, J lost 5 bases, and 11 bases lay in between. Germline CDR1 reads MDHEN; CDR2 reads SYDVKM. This CDR3 spans 12 amino acids. The CDR3 loop reads CASRQGVNEQYF. CDR3 DNA sequence: TGTGCCAGCAGGCAGGGTGTTAACGAGCAGTACTTC.

This rearrangement joins TRBV27 to TRBJ2-3; 11 bases are a match to TRBD2. V dropped 6 bases and J dropped 2; count of bases not matched to a gene: 13. Germline CDR1 is MNHEY and CDR2 is SMNVEV (reference sequence). The CDR3 consists of 18 residues. As DNA, the CDR3 is TGTGCCAGCAGCGAATTACCGGGACTAGCGGTTATCACAGATACGCAGTATTTT. Translated: CASSELPGLAVITDTQYF.

This chain links TRBV5-1 with TRBJ1-4; D gene ambiguous. V was cut by 0 bases and J by 4 bases, with 13 bases left in between. The CDR3 spans 16 residues. CDR1 is SGHRS and CDR2 is YFSETQ in the germline V gene. CDR3 nucleotide sequence: TGCGCCAGCAGCTTGGCCGGTGAAGCTGTTAATGAAAAACTGTTTTTT. The encoded protein is CASSLAGEAVNEKLFF.

V gene TRBV5-5 combines with J gene TRBJ1-1, with 7 nucleotides matching TRBD1. With V trimmed by 4 bases and J by 5 bases, 5 bases remained unmatched. This CDR3 is built from 13 residues. Germline CDR1 reads SGHKS; CDR2 reads YYEKEE (reference sequence). Here the CDR3 DNA reads TGTGCCAGCAGCCTACAGGGGTGGACTGAAGCTTTCTTT. It translates to CASSLQGWTEAFF.

This clone was picked up one time. V usage is TRBV6-5 and J usage is TRBJ1-1; D possibly corresponds to TRBD1 (6 bases). Germline values: CDR1 MNHEY, CDR2 SVGAGI. This CDR3 is 14 amino acids long. V was cut by 9 bases and J by 0 bases, with 14 bases left in between. This CDR3 reads CASRRGAMNTEAFF. The DNA of the CDR3 is TGTGCCAGTCGCAGGGGTGCCATGAACACTGAAGCTTTCTTT.

The CDR3 loop reads CATSREAQGVEEKLFF. CDR3 nucleotides: TGTGCCACCAGCAGAGAAGCACAGGGGGTGGAGGAAAAACTGTTTTTT. The rearrangement joins TRBV15 to TRBJ1-4, with 8 bases lining up with TRBD1. Unmatched junction bases numbered 8, after V lost 0 bases and J lost 8 bases. CDR1 LNHNV and CDR2 YYDKDF come from the germline V gene (reference sequence). The CDR3 runs 16 residues.

The V call is TRBV28, the J call TRBJ2-7, with D possibly matching TRBD2 (5 bases). V lost 7 bases, J lost 0 bases, and 10 bases lay in between. This CDR3 has 13 residues. Germline V gives CDR1 MDHEN, CDR2 SYDVKM. The DNA of the CDR3 is TGTGCCAGCACTCCGGGGAGCTCCTACGAGCAGTACTTC. Amino acid sequence: CASTPGSSYEQYF.

The chain links TRBV19 to TRBJ2-3; 9 nucleotides agree with TRBD2. The V gene's germline CDR1 is LNHDA and CDR2 SQIVND (reference sequence). The V gene end was trimmed by 2 bases and the J gene end by 3 bases; junction bases not matched to a gene: 15. This CDR3 region has 19 residues. The CDR3 region is CASSIRRVDSGSGTDTQYF. The CDR3 coding sequence is TGTGCCAGTAGTATACGGCGGGTGGATAGCGGGAGTGGTACAGATACGCAGTATTTT.

V and J are TRBV2 and TRBJ2-1; 11 nucleotides line up with TRBD2. This CDR3 has 15 residues. J gave up 4 bases and V 6 bases, and 5 bases lay outside the gene matches. The germline V gene encodes CDR1 SNHLY and CDR2 FYNNEI. The DNA for the CDR3 is TGTGCCAGCAGCCCTGGACTAGCGGGTTACAATGAGCAGTTCTTC. Translated: CASSPGLAGYNEQFF. The complete variable domain, with remaining parts taken from reference TRBV2 and TRBJ2-1, reads EPEVTQTPSHQVTQMGQEVILRCVPISNHLYFYWYRQILGQKVEFLVSFYNNEISEKSEIFDDQFSVERPDGSNFTLKIRSTKLEDSAMYFCASSPGLAGYNEQFFGPGTRLTVL.